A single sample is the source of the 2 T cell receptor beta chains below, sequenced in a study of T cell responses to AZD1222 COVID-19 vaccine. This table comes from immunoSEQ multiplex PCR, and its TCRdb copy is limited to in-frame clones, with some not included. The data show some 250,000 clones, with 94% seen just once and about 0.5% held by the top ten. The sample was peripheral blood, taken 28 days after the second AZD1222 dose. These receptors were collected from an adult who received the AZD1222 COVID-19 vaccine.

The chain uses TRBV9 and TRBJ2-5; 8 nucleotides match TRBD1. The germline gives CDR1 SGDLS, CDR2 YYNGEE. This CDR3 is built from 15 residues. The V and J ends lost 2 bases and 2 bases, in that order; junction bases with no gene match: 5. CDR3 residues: CASSVGTGPQETQYF. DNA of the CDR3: TGTGCCAGCAGCGTCGGGACAGGTCCACAAGAGACCCAGTACTTC.

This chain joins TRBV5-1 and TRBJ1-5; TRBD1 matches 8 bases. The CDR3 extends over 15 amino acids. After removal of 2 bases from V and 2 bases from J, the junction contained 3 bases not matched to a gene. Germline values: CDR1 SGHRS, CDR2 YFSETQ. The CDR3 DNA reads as TGCGCCAGCAGCTTAGGACAGGGTGGCAATCAGCCCCAGCATTTT. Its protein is CASSLGQGGNQPQHF. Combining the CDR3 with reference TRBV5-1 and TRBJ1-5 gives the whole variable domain KAGVTQTPRYLIKTRGQQVTLSCSPISGHRSVSWYQQTPGQGLQFLFEYFSETQRNKGNFPGRFSGRQFSNSRSEMNVSTLELGDSALYLCASSLGQGGNQPQHFGDGTRLSIL.